One sample yielded the 9 T cell receptor beta chains listed below, sequenced in a study of T cell repertoires in cytomegalovirus infection. TCRdb passed the reads through MiXCR, listing each CDR3 protein once. The repertoire has 650,000 to 850,000 distinct CDR3 sequences, under 35% of them found once; the top ten carry around 14%. No antigen has been identified for these receptors. This specimen consisted of cultured CD8+ T cells from PBMCs, obtained from culture after CMV antigen stimulation. The source is a human donor in good health (CMV status not recorded). Some clones in this sample may be carry-over from other donors' samples.

For this clonotype: A read error is possible here, since a much larger clone lies one base away. V usage is TRBV12-3 or TRBV12-4 and J usage is TRBJ2-1, with 13 positions matching TRBD2. CDR3 size: 15 residues. V trimming: 5 bases; J trimming: 8 bases; junction bases outside the gene matches: 6. The CDR3 nucleotides read TGTGCCAGCAGTGGACTAGCGGGGGCCTGGGATGAGCAGTTCTTC. Residues: CASSGLAGAWDEQFF.

There are a few counts of this clonotype. This sequence joins TRBV29-1 and TRBJ1-2; 8 nucleotides agree with TRBD1. CDR3 size: 12 residues. J gave up 6 bases and V 4 bases, and 4 bases lay outside the gene matches. Germline CDR1 reads SQVTM; CDR2 reads ANQGSEA. The DNA of the CDR3 is TGCAGCGTTGCCGCGACAGGGGATGGCTACACCTTC. This gives the protein CSVAATGDGYTF.

The chain carries TRBV4-3 and TRBJ1-2, with D possibly TRBD1 on 5 matching bases. The CDR3 spans 15 residues. Germline CDR1 LGHNA, CDR2 YSLEER. The V end was cut by 1 base, the J end by 4 bases, with 13 bases between. The CDR3: CASSQGRDRIYGYTF. The DNA of the CDR3 is TGCGCCAGCAGCCAAGGCCGCGACAGAATCTATGGCTACACCTTC.

This clonotype has more than one count but fewer than ten. This chain connects TRBV6-2 or TRBV6-3 to TRBJ2-1; 10 positions match TRBD1. CDR1 and CDR2 from the germline V gene are MNHEY and SVGEGT. V gave up 4 bases and J gave up 8 bases; unmatched junction bases: 5. The CDR3 is 14 amino acids. The CDR3 region has the DNA TGTGCCAGCAGTTGGGGACAGGGGATTGATGAGCAGTTCTTC. Residues: CASSWGQGIDEQFF.

The CDR3 DNA reads TGTGCCAGCAGCCAAGTGACAGGCACCCGGACCATGGATGAAAAACTGTTTTTT. It translates to CASSQVTGTRTMDEKLFF. This rearrangement joins TRBV3-1 to TRBJ1-4, with D perhaps TRBD1 (6 bases). This CDR3 has 18 amino acids. Per germline, CDR1 LGHDT and CDR2 YNNKEL (reference sequence). V dropped 1 base and J dropped 6 bases, with 21 bases sitting between them.

The chain joins TRBV6-1 to TRBJ2-1, with 10 bases identical to TRBD1. This CDR3 is 14 amino acids long. J was trimmed by 8 bases and V by 11 bases; bases with no gene match: 12. CDR1 is MNHNS and CDR2 is SASEGT in the germline V gene. As DNA, the CDR3 is TGTGCCGCCCCTGGGACAGGGGCTTATGATGAGCAGTTCTTC. As protein: CAAPGTGAYDEQFF.

The rearrangement joins TRBV7-3 to TRBJ2-1; D may correspond to TRBD1 or TRBD2 (5 bases each). V shed 4 bases and J shed 7 bases, with 14 bases lying between them. Germline V gene sequence: CDR1 SGHTA, CDR2 FQGTGA. This CDR3 is 14 amino acids long. The CDR3 coding sequence is TGTGCCAGCAGCTCCCCAGGGACGGTTAATGAGCAGTTCTTC. It encodes CASSSPGTVNEQFF.

The V gene is TRBV10-3, the J gene TRBJ2-1; 11 nucleotides agree with TRBD2. CDR3 length: 16 residues. Trimming at V came to 4 bases and at J to 10 bases, leaving 12 bases not matched to a gene. Germline CDR1 ENHRY, CDR2 SYGVKD. The CDR3 nucleotides are TGTGCCATCAGTGCACCCGGACTAGCGGGTGCCGTGGAGCAGTTCTTC. This gives the protein CAISAPGLAGAVEQFF.

Written as DNA, the CDR3 is TGCGCCAGCAGCCAAGATCTGGCGGGGGGTAGCACAGATACGCAGTATTTT. Translating it yields CASSQDLAGGSTDTQYF. V and J are TRBV4-3 and TRBJ2-3; TRBD2 matches 8 bases. From germline, CDR1 is LGHNA and CDR2 YSLEER. The ends lost 0 bases at V and 0 bases at J; junction bases unmatched: 5. CDR3 length: 17 amino acids.